This T cell receptor beta chain was recorded in a study of T-cell memory formation after mild COVID-19. Study summary: The study found TCR clusters largely donor specific.

Libraries for TCRalpha and TCRbeta carried sample barcodes and unique molecular identifiers via 5'RACE. One entry per CDR3 protein, called by TCRdb with MiXCR from the 5' RACE reads. This sample has around 180,000 distinct CDR3 sequences, with 18% found just once. Study-level points and caveats: Unconfirmed was the SARS-CoV-2 specificity of second-wave clones that peaked on day 37. Researchers report contracting CD4+ clones mostly in CM and EM, with CD8+ clones in EMRA.

A remark on this clonotype: Its specificity is unknown.

Looked up from germline, CDR1 is SEHNR and CDR2 is FQNEAQ (reference sequence). CDR3 length: 14 residues. The V end was cut by 6 bases, the J end by 4 bases, with 15 bases between. The V and J genes are TRBV7-9 and TRBJ1-2; no reliable D call. This TCR came from a man aged 18 to 30 who had mild COVID-19 (a few samples of this study predate the infection). Cell type and time point are not known. Sequencing input: PBMCs or a T cell subset sorted from them (not recorded which). The CDR3 sequence: CASSLTDGPYGYTF. The CDR3 nucleotides are TGTGCCAGCAGTTTGACTGACGGACCCTATGGCTACACCTTC.